This TCR beta chain originates from a study of T-cell memory formation after mild COVID-19. V was cut by 0 bases and J by 1 base, with 11 bases left in between. CDR1 is SGHVS, CDR2 FNYEAQ, per germline. This CDR3 contains 16 residues. In its sample, this clonotype was seen a few times. The antigen is undetermined. Points from the study as a whole: Pre-infection memory contained some responding clones, which suggested that cross-reactive memory had joined.

Constant-segment-primed 5'RACE gave TCR alpha and TCR beta cDNA libraries with sample barcodes and UMIs. MiXCR, applied by TCRdb to the 5' RACE reads, yields one record per CDR3 protein. In the table there are about 190,000 distinct CDR3 sequences, over 20% of which are singletons. Sequenced input: PBMCs or a T cell subset sorted from them (not recorded which). The J gene is TRBJ2-3, the V gene TRBV7-6, with D possibly being TRBD2 (5 bases). This TCR came from an adult woman who had mild COVID-19 (a few samples of this study predate the infection). Cell type and time point are not known. This chain's CDR3 is CASSLATGSGTDTQYF. Written as DNA, the CDR3 is TGTGCCAGCAGCTTAGCCACGGGATCAGGCACAGATACGCAGTATTTT. Drawing the rest from reference TRBV7-6 and TRBJ2-3, the complete variable domain is GAGVSQSPRYKVTKRGQDVALRCDPISGHVSLYWYRQALGQGPEFLTYFNYEAQQDKSGLPNDRFSAERPEGSISTLTIQRTEQRDSAMYRCASSLATGSGTDTQYFGPGTRLTVL.